A single sample is the source of the 18 T cell receptor beta chains below, sequenced in a study of radiation and T cells in renal cell carcinoma. Repertoires were generated with immunoSEQ multiplex PCR, while TCRdb's copy carries only in-frame clones and drops some. In the table there are some 150,000 clones, less than 90% of which are singletons. As for time point: baseline pretreatment blood. Treatment here: 15 Gy SBRT to primary tumor, nephrectomy 4 weeks later. Here the sequenced sample was blood, taken from a patient whose treatment included radiotherapy and nephrectomy. These receptors were taken from a woman aged 45-59 years with renal cell carcinoma.

V and J are TRBV6-4 and TRBJ1-2; 8 bases are a match to TRBD1. From germline, CDR1 is MRHNA and CDR2 SNTAGT. The CDR3 consists of 15 residues. After removal of 8 bases from V and 5 bases from J, the junction contained 13 bases not matched to a gene. CDR3 loop: CASRDQGARGYGYTF. The CDR3 nucleotides are TGTGCCAGCCGAGACCAGGGGGCGCGAGGGTATGGCTACACCTTC.

The CDR3 coding sequence is TGTGCCTGGGACCCGGGGTACGGTTCACCCCTCCACTTT. This sequence encodes CAWDPGYGSPLHF. The V and J genes are TRBV30 and TRBJ1-6; D unresolved. The CDR3 length is 13 residues. Germline assignment: CDR1 GTSNPN and CDR2 SVGIG (reference sequence). V was clipped by 5 bases and J by 9 bases, with 14 bases between them.

This clone has only one observation. The V and J genes are TRBV7-9 and TRBJ2-3; 8 bases align to TRBD2. V dropped 4 bases and J dropped 0; count of bases not matched to a gene: 0. The CDR3 totals 14 residues. Germline lookup yields CDR1 SEHNR and CDR2 FQNEAQ (reference sequence). The CDR3 DNA is TGTGCCAGCAGCTCTAGCGGGAGCACAGATACGCAGTATTTT. It encodes CASSSSGSTDTQYF.

The chain uses TRBV6-4 and TRBJ1-2; D is unresolved. V was shortened by 2 bases and J by 3 bases, with 4 bases between the two germline ends. The V gene's germline CDR1 is MRHNA and CDR2 SNTAGT. The CDR3 contains 12 residues. CDR3 DNA sequence: TGTGCCAGCAGTGACGGGGACTATGGCTACACCTTC. This encodes CASSDGDYGYTF.

This sequence joins TRBV6-4 and TRBJ2-7, with 7 bases identical to TRBD2. This CDR3 spans 13 amino acids. V lost 5 bases and J lost 6; bases outside the gene matches: 7. Germline V gives CDR1 MRHNA, CDR2 SNTAGT. CDR3 sequence: CASSNDGGGEQYF. CDR3 nucleotide sequence: TGTGCCAGCAGTAACGATGGGGGGGGCGAGCAGTACTTC.

The rearrangement links TRBV7-2 to TRBJ1-1; D is possibly TRBD1 (6 bases). Germline V CDR1 and CDR2: SGHTA, FQGNSA. CDR3 length: 13 amino acids. Trimming cost V 4 bases and J 1 base, with 7 bases left between them. The CDR3 DNA reads TGTGCCAGCAGCTGGGGACAGAACACTGAAGCTTTCTTT. Amino acids: CASSWGQNTEAFF.

J is TRBJ1-2 and V is TRBV2; 7 nucleotides line up with TRBD1. The CDR3 sequence is 15 residues long. Germline V gene lookup returns CDR1 SNHLY and CDR2 FYNNEI. With V trimmed by 5 bases and J by 0 bases, 6 bases remained unmatched. In nucleotides, the CDR3 is TGTGCCAGCAGTTTGGCACAGGGGCCTAACTATGGCTACACCTTC. Translating gives CASSLAQGPNYGYTF.

This clone was seen a few times. The chain uses TRBV18 and TRBJ2-4; the match to TRBD1 covers 9 bases. V gave up 5 bases and J gave up 9 bases; unmatched junction bases: 14. Germline V gives CDR1 KGHSH, CDR2 LQKENI. This CDR3 is 16 amino acids long. The CDR3 DNA reads as TGTGCCAGCTCAGCAGCAGGACAGGGGCCGTTCGGCATTCAGTACTTC. This gives the protein CASSAAGQGPFGIQYF.

V usage is TRBV7-9 and J usage is TRBJ2-1; the D gene is possibly TRBD1 (5 bases). V lost 5 bases and J 10 bases, leaving 6 bases between the germline ends. Germline assignment: CDR1 SEHNR and CDR2 FQNEAQ (reference sequence). The CDR3 is made up of 10 amino acids. CDR3 sequence: CASSRTEQFF. CDR3 in DNA: TGTGCCAGCAGCAGGACAGAGCAGTTCTTC. The whole variable domain, filled in from reference TRBV7-9 and TRBJ2-1, reads DTGVSQNPRHKITKRGQNVTFRCDPISEHNRLYWYRQTLGQGPEFLTYFQNEAQLEKSRLLSDRFSAERPKGSFSTLEIQRTEQGDSAMYLCASSRTEQFFGPGTRLTVL.

V gene TRBV15 combines with J gene TRBJ1-5, with TRBD1 matching 8 bases. V lost 0 bases and J lost 7; bases outside the gene matches: 8. This CDR3 is 16 amino acids long. The germline V gene has CDR1 LNHNV and CDR2 YYDKDF (reference sequence). The chain's CDR3 is CATSRDLSGGGQPQHF. CDR3 sequence (DNA): TGTGCCACCAGCAGAGATCTCTCAGGGGGCGGGCAGCCCCAGCATTTT. The full variable domain, its missing parts supplied by reference TRBV15 and TRBJ1-5, is DAMVIQNPRYQVTQFGKPVTLSCSQTLNHNVMYWYQQKSSQAPKLLFHYYDKDFNNEADTPDNFQSRRPNTSFCFLDIRSPGLGDTAMYLCATSRDLSGGGQPQHFGDGTRLSIL.

This clone was counted a few times. The chain joins TRBV5-1 to TRBJ1-2; D possibly corresponds to TRBD1 (6 bases). V lost 3 bases and J lost 7, with 13 bases in between. This CDR3 is built from 13 residues. Germline V gene lookup returns CDR1 SGHRS and CDR2 YFSETQ. CDR3 in amino acids: CASSYDNRAGYTF. As DNA, the CDR3 is TGCGCCAGCAGCTATGATAACAGGGCTGGCTACACCTTC. The entire variable domain, with the rest obtained from reference TRBV5-1 and TRBJ1-2, is as follows: KAGVTQTPRYLIKTRGQQVTLSCSPISGHRSVSWYQQTPGQGLQFLFEYFSETQRNKGNFPGRFSGRQFSNSRSEMNVSTLELGDSALYLCASSYDNRAGYTFGSGTRLTVV.

This clone was seen just once. The genes are TRBV19 and TRBJ2-1, with no clear D. With 7 bases removed from V and 1 base from J, the gap between germline ends came to 14 bases. Germline values: CDR1 LNHDA, CDR2 SQIVND (reference sequence). This CDR3 comprises 15 residues. In DNA, the CDR3 is TGTGCCAGTACCACCTACCAAGGGTCCTACAATGAGCAGTTCTTC. Encoded protein: CASTTYQGSYNEQFF. The full variable domain, in which reference TRBV19 and TRBJ2-1 provide the parts outside the CDR3, is DGGITQSPKYLFRKEGQNVTLSCEQNLNHDAMYWYRQDPGQGLRLIYYSQIVNDFQKGDIAEGYSVSREKKESFPLTVTSAQKNPTAFYLCASTTYQGSYNEQFFGPGTRLTVL.

This sequence joins TRBV11-2 and TRBJ2-7; perhaps D is TRBD1 or TRBD2 (5 bases each). CDR3 size: 15 residues. Germline CDR1 reads SGHAT; CDR2 reads FQNNGV. The ends were cut back, 6 bases at V and 6 bases at J, with 21 bases in the middle. CDR3 in DNA: TGTGCCAGCAGTCCCCCGCTTGGGGGTTACGTCGAGCAGTACTTC. It codes for CASSPPLGGYVEQYF.

The rearrangement uses TRBV2 and TRBJ1-3; maybe TRBD1 (6 bases). In germline, CDR1 is SNHLY, CDR2 FYNNEI. The CDR3 runs to 17 residues. The germline V and J ends were trimmed by 2 bases and 0 bases, with 14 bases remaining between them. In nucleotides, the CDR3 is TGTGCCAGCAGTGAACTCCGAGGACAGTTCTCTGGAAACACCATATATTTT. Translation: CASSELRGQFSGNTIYF.

J is TRBJ2-5 and V is TRBV11-2; D is uncertain. Germline V CDR1 and CDR2: SGHAT, FQNNGV. The V and J ends lost 4 bases and 1 base respectively, with 7 bases between them. The CDR3 covers 13 residues. CDR3 loop: CASSSSAQETQYF. The DNA for the CDR3 is TGTGCCAGCAGCTCCTCTGCCCAAGAGACCCAGTACTTC.

In this sample, this clone turned up once. The chain has TRBV6-6 and TRBJ1-1; 9 positions match TRBD1. From germline, CDR1 is MNHNY and CDR2 SVGAGI (reference sequence). Germline trimming cut 2 bases from V and 4 bases from J; bases unmatched to any gene: 2. The CDR3 loop spans 14 amino acids. Here the CDR3 DNA reads TGTGCCAGCAGTTACCCGACAGGGGGCACTGAAGCTTTCTTT. It specifies CASSYPTGGTEAFF.

The chain joins TRBV5-1 to TRBJ2-1; D could derive from TRBD1 or TRBD2 (5 bases each). Looked up from germline, CDR1 is SGHRS and CDR2 is YFSETQ. Trimming cost V 3 bases and J 0 bases, with 13 bases left between them. The CDR3 loop spans 16 amino acids. This CDR3 reads CASSSQVGGSYNEQFF. The CDR3 DNA reads TGCGCCAGCAGCTCCCAGGTTGGGGGCTCCTACAATGAGCAGTTCTTC.

V gene TRBV29-1 combines with J gene TRBJ1-2; D possibly corresponds to TRBD1 (5 bases). Looked up from germline, CDR1 is SQVTM and CDR2 is ANQGSEA. This CDR3 region has 13 residues. The V end lost 6 bases, the J end lost 8 bases, and 19 bases lay between the germline ends. Written as DNA, the CDR3 is TGCAGCGTCTACCCGGGGACCTTGGGGGGCTACACCTTC. It yields the protein CSVYPGTLGGYTF.